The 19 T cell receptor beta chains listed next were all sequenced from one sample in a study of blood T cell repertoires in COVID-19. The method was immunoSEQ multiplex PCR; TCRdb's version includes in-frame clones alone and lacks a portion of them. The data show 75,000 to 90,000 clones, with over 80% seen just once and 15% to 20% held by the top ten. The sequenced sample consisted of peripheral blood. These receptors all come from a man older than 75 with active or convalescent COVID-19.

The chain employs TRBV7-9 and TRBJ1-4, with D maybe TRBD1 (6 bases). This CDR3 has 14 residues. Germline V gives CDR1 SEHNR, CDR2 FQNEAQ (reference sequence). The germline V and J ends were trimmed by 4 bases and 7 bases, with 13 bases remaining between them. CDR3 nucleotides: TGTGCCAGCAGCTCTTCACAGGGAATTGAAAAACTGTTTTTT. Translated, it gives CASSSSQGIEKLFF.

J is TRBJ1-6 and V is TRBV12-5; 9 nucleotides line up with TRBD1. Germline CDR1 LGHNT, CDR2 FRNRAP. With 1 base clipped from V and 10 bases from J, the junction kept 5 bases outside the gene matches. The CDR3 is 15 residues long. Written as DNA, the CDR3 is TGTGCTAGTGGTTTGGCGAACAGGGGGCGGTCACCCCTCCACTTT. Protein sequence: CASGLANRGRSPLHF.

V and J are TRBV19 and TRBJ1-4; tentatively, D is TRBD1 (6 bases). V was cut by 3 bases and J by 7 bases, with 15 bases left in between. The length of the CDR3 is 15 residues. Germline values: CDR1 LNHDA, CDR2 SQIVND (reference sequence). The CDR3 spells CASSIGSGGPEKLFF. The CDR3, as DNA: TGTGCCAGTAGTATCGGGAGCGGGGGCCCTGAAAAACTGTTTTTT.

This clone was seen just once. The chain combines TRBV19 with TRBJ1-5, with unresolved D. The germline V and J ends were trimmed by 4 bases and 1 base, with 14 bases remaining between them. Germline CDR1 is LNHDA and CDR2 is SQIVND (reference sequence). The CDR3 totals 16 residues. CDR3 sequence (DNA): TGTGCCAGTAGTACAGGACTAGCCCTAAGCAATCAGCCCCAGCATTTT. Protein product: CASSTGLALSNQPQHF.

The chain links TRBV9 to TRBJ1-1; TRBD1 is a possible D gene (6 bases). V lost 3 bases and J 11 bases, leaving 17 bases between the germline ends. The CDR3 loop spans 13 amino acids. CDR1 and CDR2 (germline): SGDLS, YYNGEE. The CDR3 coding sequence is TGTGCCAGCAGCGAACTAACAGGGTTTGACGCTTTCTTT. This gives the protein CASSELTGFDAFF.

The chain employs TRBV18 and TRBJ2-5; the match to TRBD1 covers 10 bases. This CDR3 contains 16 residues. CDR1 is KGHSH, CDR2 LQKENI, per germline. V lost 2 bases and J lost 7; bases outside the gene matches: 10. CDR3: CASSPRDRGLLGTQYF. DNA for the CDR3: TGTGCCAGCTCACCAAGGGACAGGGGCCTCCTTGGGACCCAGTACTTC.

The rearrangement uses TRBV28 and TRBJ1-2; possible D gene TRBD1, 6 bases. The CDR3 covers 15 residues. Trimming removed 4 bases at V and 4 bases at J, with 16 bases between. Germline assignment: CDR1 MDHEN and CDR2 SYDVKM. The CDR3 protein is CASSSPGGLVYGYTF. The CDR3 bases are TGTGCCAGCAGTTCCCCGGGGGGCCTTGTCTATGGCTACACCTTC.

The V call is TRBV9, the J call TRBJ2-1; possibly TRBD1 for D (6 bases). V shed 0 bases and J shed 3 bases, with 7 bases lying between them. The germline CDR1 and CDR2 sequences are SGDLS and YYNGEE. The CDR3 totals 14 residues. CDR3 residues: CASSVEQGYNEQFF. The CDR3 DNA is TGTGCCAGCAGCGTAGAACAGGGCTACAATGAGCAGTTCTTC.

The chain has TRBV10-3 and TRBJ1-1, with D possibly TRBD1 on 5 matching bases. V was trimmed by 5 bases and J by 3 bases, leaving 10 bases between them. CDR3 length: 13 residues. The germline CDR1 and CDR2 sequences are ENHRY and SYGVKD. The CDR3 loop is CAISPRGDTEAFF. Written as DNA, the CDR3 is TGTGCCATCAGTCCCCGGGGGGACACTGAAGCTTTCTTT.

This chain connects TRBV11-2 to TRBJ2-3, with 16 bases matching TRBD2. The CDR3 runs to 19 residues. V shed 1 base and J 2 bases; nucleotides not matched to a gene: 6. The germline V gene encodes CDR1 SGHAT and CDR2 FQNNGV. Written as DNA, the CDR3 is TGTGCCAGCAGCTTAGTGGGACTAGCGGGAGGGCCCCCCACAGATACGCAGTATTTT. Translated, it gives CASSLVGLAGGPPTDTQYF. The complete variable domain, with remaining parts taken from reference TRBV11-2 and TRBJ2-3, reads EAGVAQSPRYKIIEKRQSVAFWCNPISGHATLYWYQQILGQGPKLLIQFQNNGVVDDSQLPKDRFSAERLKGVDSTLKIQPAKLEDSAVYLCASSLVGLAGGPPTDTQYFGPGTRLTVL.

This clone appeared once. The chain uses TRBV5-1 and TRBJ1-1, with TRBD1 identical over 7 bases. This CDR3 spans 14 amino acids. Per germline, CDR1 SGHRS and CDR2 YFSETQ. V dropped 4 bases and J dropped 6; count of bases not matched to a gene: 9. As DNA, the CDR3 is TGCGCCAGCAGCCCAGACAGGGAGAGAGCTGAAGCTTTCTTT. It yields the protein CASSPDRERAEAFF.

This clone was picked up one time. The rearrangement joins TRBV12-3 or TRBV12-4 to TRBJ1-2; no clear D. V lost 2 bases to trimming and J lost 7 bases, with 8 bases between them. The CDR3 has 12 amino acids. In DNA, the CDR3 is TGTGCCAGCAGTTTAAATACACCTGGCTACACCTTC. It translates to CASSLNTPGYTF.

Here the CDR3 reads CASSLGTAYEQYV. CDR3 DNA: TGTGCCAGCAGCTTAGGGACAGCCTACGAGCAGTACGTC. This chain links TRBV7-9 with TRBJ2-7; the D gene is possibly TRBD1 (6 bases). The CDR3 length is 13 residues. Deletions cut 1 base from V and 2 bases from J, with 6 bases between. The germline V gene encodes CDR1 SEHNR and CDR2 FQNEAQ (reference sequence).

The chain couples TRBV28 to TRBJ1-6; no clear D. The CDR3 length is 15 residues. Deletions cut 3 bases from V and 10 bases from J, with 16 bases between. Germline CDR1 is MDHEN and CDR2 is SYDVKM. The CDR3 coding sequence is TGTGCCAGCAGTTTGCCCCTCGGGGTTTACTCACCCCTCCACTTT. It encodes CASSLPLGVYSPLHF.

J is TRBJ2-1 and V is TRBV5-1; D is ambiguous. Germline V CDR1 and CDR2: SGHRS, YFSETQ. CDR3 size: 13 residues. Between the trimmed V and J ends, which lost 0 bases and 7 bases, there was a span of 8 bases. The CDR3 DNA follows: TGCGCCAGCAGCTTGGTGGCCCCGAATGAGCAGTTCTTC. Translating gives CASSLVAPNEQFF.

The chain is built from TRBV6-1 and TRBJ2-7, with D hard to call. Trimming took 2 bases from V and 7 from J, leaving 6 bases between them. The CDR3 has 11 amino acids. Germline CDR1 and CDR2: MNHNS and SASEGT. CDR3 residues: CASSELREQYV. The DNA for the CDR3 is TGTGCCAGCAGTGAACTGCGGGAGCAGTACGTC.

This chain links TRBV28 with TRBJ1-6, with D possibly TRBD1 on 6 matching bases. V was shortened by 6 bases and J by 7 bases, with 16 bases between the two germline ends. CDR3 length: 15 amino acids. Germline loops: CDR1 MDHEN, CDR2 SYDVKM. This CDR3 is CASRSPQGPNSPLHF. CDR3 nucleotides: TGTGCCAGCAGATCCCCCCAGGGGCCCAATTCACCCCTCCACTTT.

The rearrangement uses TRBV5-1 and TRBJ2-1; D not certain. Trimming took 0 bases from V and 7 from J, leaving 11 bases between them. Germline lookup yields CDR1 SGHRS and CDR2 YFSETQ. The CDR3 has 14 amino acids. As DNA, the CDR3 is TGCGCCAGCAGCTTGGACGGGTTATTAAATGAGCAGTTCTTC. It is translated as CASSLDGLLNEQFF.

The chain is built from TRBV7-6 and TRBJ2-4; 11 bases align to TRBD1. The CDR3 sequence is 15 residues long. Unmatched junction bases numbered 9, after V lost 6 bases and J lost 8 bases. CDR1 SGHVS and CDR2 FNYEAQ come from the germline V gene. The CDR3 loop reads CASSRLGQGADIQYF. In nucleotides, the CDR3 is TGTGCCAGCAGTCGACTAGGACAGGGGGCTGACATTCAGTACTTC.